This T cell receptor (beta chain) was retrieved from a study of OX40 agonist ivuxolimab in advanced cancers. Looking at the study overall: Administration of intravenous ivuxolimab to patients occurred every 2 weeks at 0.01 to 10 mg/kg.

The repertoire was sequenced with immunoSEQ multiplex PCR; TCRdb's copy has only in-frame clones and lacks some. The data contain roughly 30,000 clones, roughly 81% of them singletons. Baseline, cycle 4 day 1, and cycle 7 day 1 were the blood sampling points. V shed 0 bases and J shed 7 bases, with 9 bases lying between them. CDR3 length: 14 amino acids. In germline, CDR1 is MNHEY, CDR2 SVGAGI. The sequence was obtained from an adult with an advanced solid tumor such as melanoma, head and neck, liver or kidney cancer. Sequenced material: CD4+ or CD8+ T cells sorted from blood, taken in a trial of the OX40 agonist ivuxolimab. The chain is built from TRBV6-5 and TRBJ1-4; D possibly corresponds to TRBD1 (6 bases). CDR3 sequence reads: CASSYSQGTEKLFF. In DNA form, the CDR3 reads TGTGCCAGCAGTTACTCGCAGGGGACTGAAAAACTGTTTTTT.